These 28 T cell receptor beta chains came from one sample sequenced in a study of T cell responses to AZD1222 COVID-19 vaccine. Profiled with immunoSEQ multiplex PCR; TCRdb holds only in-frame clones, not every one. The sample yields tens of thousands of clones, 82% seen once. Sequencing used peripheral blood, obtained on day 0 of AZD1222 vaccination. The receptor set was obtained from an adult in good health.

The J gene is TRBJ1-1, the V gene TRBV19, with 7 bases that match TRBD1. The germline gives CDR1 LNHDA, CDR2 SQIVND (reference sequence). J was trimmed by 4 bases and V by 3 bases; bases with no gene match: 5. The CDR3 extends over 14 amino acids. The CDR3 spells CASSIRQGSTEAFF. In DNA form, the CDR3 reads TGTGCCAGTAGTATCCGACAGGGTTCCACTGAAGCTTTCTTT.

CDR3 sequence (DNA): TGCAGCGTTGATAGGGGGGCTCAGCAGTACTTC. Translating it yields CSVDRGAQQYF. The chain joins TRBV29-1 to TRBJ2-7; D is possibly TRBD1 or TRBD2 (6 bases each). CDR3 length: 11 residues. The V end lost 3 bases, the J end lost 8 bases, and 11 bases lay between the germline ends. CDR1 is SQVTM and CDR2 is ANQGSEA in the germline V gene.

In regard to this clone: Other DNA sequences in the same sample also yield this CDR3. The V call is TRBV5-1, the J call TRBJ2-5, with D perhaps TRBD2 (5 bases). The CDR3 length is 14 residues. V was clipped by 7 bases and J by 2 bases, with 15 bases between them. Germline CDR1 is SGHRS and CDR2 is YFSETQ. The CDR3 sequence: CASSPDGIQETQYF. CDR3 in DNA: TGCGCCAGCTCCCCGGACGGGATTCAAGAGACCCAGTACTTC.

V usage is TRBV7-2 and J usage is TRBJ2-5; D possibly corresponds to TRBD1 (6 bases). The V gene's germline CDR1 is SGHTA and CDR2 FQGNSA. There are 17 residues in the CDR3. V lost 1 base and J 0 bases, leaving 15 bases between the germline ends. CDR3 amino acids: CASSLVRNTGNQETQYF. CDR3 in DNA: TGTGCCAGCAGCTTAGTGCGAAATACAGGGAACCAAGAGACCCAGTACTTC.

The chain is built from TRBV27 and TRBJ2-7; 7 bases map to TRBD2. This CDR3 has 12 amino acids. Germline CDR1 and CDR2: MNHEY and SMNVEV (reference sequence). J gave up 11 bases and V 4 bases, and 8 bases lay outside the gene matches. As DNA, the CDR3 is TGTGCCAGCAGTTCCCTGGGGGGGTCGGAGTACTTC. It encodes CASSSLGGSEYF.

The chain carries TRBV6-5 and TRBJ1-2, with D perhaps TRBD1 (5 bases). V lost 4 bases, J lost 2 bases, and 14 bases lay in between. CDR3 length: 15 residues. The germline gives CDR1 MNHEY, CDR2 SVGAGI. CDR3 residues: CASSSRPGLNYGYTF. For the CDR3, the DNA is TGTGCCAGCAGTTCCCGGCCGGGGCTGAACTATGGCTACACCTTC.

CDR3 sequence: CASSYEGPGSNQPQHF. The CDR3 DNA is TGTGCCAGCAGTTACGAGGGCCCCGGGAGCAATCAGCCCCAGCATTTT. The gene calls are TRBV6-6 and TRBJ1-5; the D is unclear. Trimming removed 2 bases at V and 1 base at J, with 12 bases between. Looked up from germline, CDR1 is MNHNY and CDR2 is SVGAGI (reference sequence). The CDR3 loop spans 16 amino acids.

The chain carries TRBV6-2 or TRBV6-3 and TRBJ1-2, with no clear D. The length of the CDR3 is 13 residues. Trimming removed 6 bases at V and 8 bases at J, with 16 bases between. In germline, CDR1 is MNHEY, CDR2 SVGEGT. CDR3 nucleotides: TGTGCCAGCAGCCCCCAGGCAGTCGGGGGCTACACCTTC. It encodes CASSPQAVGGYTF.

The rearrangement joins TRBV2 to TRBJ2-7; 10 nucleotides line up with TRBD2. V trimming: 4 bases; J trimming: 6 bases; junction bases outside the gene matches: 6. The CDR3 has 14 amino acids. The germline V gene encodes CDR1 SNHLY and CDR2 FYNNEI. CDR3 bases: TGTGCCAGCAGTGGCTCTAGCGGGGGCCTCGAGCAGTACTTC. Its protein product is CASSGSSGGLEQYF.

This chain uses TRBV18 with TRBJ1-2; possible D gene TRBD1, 6 bases. V shed 5 bases and J shed 2 bases, with 15 bases lying between them. The length of the CDR3 is 15 residues. Germline lookup yields CDR1 KGHSH and CDR2 LQKENI. As DNA, the CDR3 is TGTGCCAGCTCAGCTACCAATCAGGGGAACTATGGCTACACCTTC. Translated, it gives CASSATNQGNYGYTF.

The chain combines TRBV9 with TRBJ1-4; a weak D match, TRBD1 (6 bases). The CDR3 is 14 residues long. Per the germline V gene, CDR1 is SGDLS and CDR2 is YYNGEE. The V gene lost 6 bases and the J gene lost 1 base, with 10 bases spanning the gap. The CDR3 spells CASTPDRTNEKLFF. The CDR3 DNA is TGTGCCAGCACTCCGGACAGAACTAATGAAAAACTGTTTTTT.

This sequence joins TRBV15 and TRBJ1-2; TRBD1 is a possible D gene (6 bases). From germline, CDR1 is LNHNV and CDR2 YYDKDF (reference sequence). V was trimmed by 0 bases and J by 8 bases, leaving 7 bases between them. The CDR3 length is 12 residues. The CDR3 region is CATSRDTGGYTF. The CDR3 coding sequence is TGTGCCACCAGCAGAGATACAGGGGGCTACACCTTC.

CDR3: CASSLALAGKSSYNEQFF. Written as DNA, the CDR3 is TGTGCCAGCAGTTTAGCACTAGCGGGAAAGAGCTCCTACAATGAGCAGTTCTTC. This chain uses TRBV27 with TRBJ2-1, with 10 bases lining up with TRBD2. Trimming at V came to 2 bases and at J to 0 bases, leaving 7 bases not matched to a gene. Germline lookup yields CDR1 MNHEY and CDR2 SMNVEV (reference sequence). The length of the CDR3 is 18 residues.

The rearrangement uses TRBV10-3 and TRBJ2-3; 11 nucleotides agree with TRBD2. Germline trimming cut 6 bases from V and 4 bases from J; bases unmatched to any gene: 15. Germline CDR1 ENHRY, CDR2 SYGVKD. The CDR3 spans 18 residues. The CDR3 sequence is CAIRSSGGALLEPDTQYF. In nucleotides, the CDR3 is TGTGCCATCAGGAGTAGCGGGGGGGCCCTGCTCGAGCCAGATACGCAGTATTTT.

The chain employs TRBV7-2 and TRBJ1-3; D remains unclear. The CDR3 spans 13 residues. Germline V gene data show CDR1 as SGHTA and CDR2 as FQGNSA. Trimming pared 5 bases from V and 5 bases from J, leaving 10 bases between. The CDR3 reads CASSLVRRNTIYF. The CDR3 nucleotides read TGTGCCAGCAGCCTAGTCCGGAGAAACACCATATATTTT.

The genes are TRBV4-1 and TRBJ2-7; D is possibly TRBD2 (6 bases). Germline CDR1 reads MGHRA; CDR2 reads YSYEKL. V lost 4 bases to trimming and J lost 3 bases, with 10 bases between them. There are 13 residues in the CDR3. This CDR3 reads CASSRRLGYEQYF. The CDR3 DNA reads TGCGCCAGCAGCCGACGACTAGGCTACGAGCAGTACTTC.

The chain couples TRBV5-1 to TRBJ1-1; D is undetermined. The CDR3 spans 15 residues. Trimming stripped 0 bases from V and 5 bases from J, with 14 bases between. CDR1 and CDR2 from the germline V gene are SGHRS and YFSETQ. As DNA, the CDR3 is TGCGCCAGCAGCTTGGGTTGGGATGGGAGAACTGAAGCTTTCTTT. Translation: CASSLGWDGRTEAFF.

The CDR3 sequence: CASSYPGTGGVWNTEAFF. The CDR3 nucleotides read TGTGCCAGCAGTTATCCCGGGACAGGGGGCGTATGGAACACTGAAGCTTTCTTT. This rearrangement joins TRBV6-2 or TRBV6-3 to TRBJ1-1, with TRBD1 matching 12 bases. Germline trimming cut 3 bases from V and 1 base from J; bases unmatched to any gene: 9. This CDR3 contains 18 residues. Germline CDR1 and CDR2: MNHEY and SVGEGT.

This sequence joins TRBV12-1 and TRBJ2-3; TRBD1, the table's D call, was not compared with the DNA. TRBV12-1 has pseudogene status. The CDR3 sequence is 17 residues long. CDR3 DNA: TGTGCCAGCAGCTTTGGGCCCAATGACAGGGGAGCAGATACGCAGTATTTT. It translates to CASSFGPNDRGADTQYF.

The gene calls are TRBV11-2 and TRBJ2-7; unclear D gene. The germline V gene has CDR1 SGHAT and CDR2 FQNNGV. V dropped 3 bases and J dropped 3 bases, with 6 bases sitting between them. The CDR3 runs 12 residues. As DNA, the CDR3 is TGTGCCAGCAGCTTTAGGTTCTACGAGCAGTACTTC. It yields the protein CASSFRFYEQYF.

The rearrangement uses TRBV5-4 and TRBJ1-3; D unresolved. V was cut by 0 bases and J by 4 bases, with 11 bases left in between. The germline V gene has CDR1 SGHNT and CDR2 YYREEE (reference sequence). There are 15 residues in the CDR3. The CDR3 region is CASSLDQTTGNTIYF. The CDR3 region has the DNA TGTGCCAGCAGCTTGGATCAGACCACCGGAAACACCATATATTTT.

The rearrangement links TRBV6-5 to TRBJ2-1; weak D call: TRBD2 (5 bases). Per germline, CDR1 MNHEY and CDR2 SVGAGI. The CDR3 totals 13 residues. Trimming removed 4 bases at V and 10 bases at J, with 14 bases between. CDR3 loop: CASSFRRTAEQFF. CDR3 nucleotide sequence: TGTGCCAGCAGTTTTCGGCGGACTGCCGAGCAGTTCTTC.

V is TRBV7-3 and J is TRBJ1-6; TRBD1 is a possible D gene (5 bases). Trimming left V 5 bases short and J 6 bases short, with 17 bases between. The length of the CDR3 is 16 residues. CDR1 SGHTA and CDR2 FQGTGA come from the germline V gene. The CDR3 here is CASSLGARGINSPLHF. CDR3 bases: TGTGCCAGCAGCCTAGGTGCTAGGGGTATTAATTCACCCCTCCACTTT.

This chain uses TRBV4-3 with TRBJ2-5; D remains unclear. The V end was cut by 0 bases, the J end by 5 bases, with 7 bases between. The CDR3 runs to 13 residues. Germline assignment: CDR1 LGHNA and CDR2 YSLEER. This CDR3 is CASSQDTRETQYF. The CDR3 DNA sequence: TGCGCCAGCAGCCAAGATACACGCGAGACCCAGTACTTC.

The chain has TRBV5-1 and TRBJ1-4; 8 nucleotides align to TRBD1. Trimming cost V 5 bases and J 3 bases; bases outside gene matches: 9. This CDR3 has 16 amino acids. Germline CDR1 is SGHRS and CDR2 is YFSETQ. The CDR3 here is CASRPGQASPNEKLFF. The CDR3 coding sequence is TGCGCCAGCAGACCGGGACAGGCATCTCCTAATGAAAAACTGTTTTTT.

The chain has TRBV6-2 or TRBV6-3 and TRBJ2-1, with TRBD1 matching over 7 bases. The CDR3 is 15 residues long. V lost 2 bases to trimming and J lost 7 bases; unmatched junction nucleotides: 8. From germline, CDR1 is MNHEY and CDR2 SVGEGT. The CDR3: CASSYRTTGENEQFF. CDR3 DNA sequence: TGTGCCAGCAGTTACCGTACCACAGGGGAAAATGAGCAGTTCTTC.

This chain uses TRBV5-4 with TRBJ1-2; D perhaps matches TRBD1 (5 bases). V lost 2 bases to trimming and J lost 5 bases, with 16 bases between them. This CDR3 comprises 15 residues. The germline V gene has CDR1 SGHNT and CDR2 YYREEE (reference sequence). The CDR3 DNA reads TGTGCCAGCAGCTTAGTGACGGGGACCGGGTATGGCTACACCTTC. Protein product: CASSLVTGTGYGYTF.

The chain recombines TRBV4-1 with TRBJ1-1; 8 bases agree with TRBD1. The CDR3 consists of 16 residues. Germline values: CDR1 MGHRA, CDR2 YSYEKL. Unmatched junction bases numbered 7, after V lost 0 bases and J lost 4 bases. CDR3 in DNA: TGCGCCAGCAGCCAAGACCAGGACAGGGTAGGCACTGAAGCTTTCTTT. This encodes CASSQDQDRVGTEAFF.